These T cell receptor beta chains were read from a single sample in a study of blood T cell repertoires in COVID-19. Repertoires were generated with immunoSEQ multiplex PCR, while TCRdb's copy carries only in-frame clones and drops some. The data contain 68,000 or so clones, around 88% of them seen just once; the ten biggest clones take up about 6.4%. The sequencing sample was made of peripheral blood. All receptors derive from a woman between 70 and 85 years old with acute or convalescent COVID-19. Both conserved end residues are part of each CDR3. A D gene is named only where the DNA matches it firmly. Clone sizes are given selectively: once, few, many, or a class where the clone is expanded.

cdr3_aa: CAWSVLMGRADGYGYTF; cdr3_nt: TGTGCCTGGAGTGTACTCATGGGCAGGGCGGATGGGTATGGCTACACCTTC; clone_size: .; j_call: TRBJ1-2; v_call: TRBV30; d_call: .
cdr3_aa: CASSVEAGRARFF; cdr3_nt: TGTGCCAGCAGCGTAGAGGCGGGGAGGGCCCGGTTCTTC; clone_size: .; j_call: TRBJ2-1; v_call: TRBV9; d_call: TRBD2
cdr3_aa: CASSTQTSWGQGDEKLFF; cdr3_nt: TGTGCCAGCAGTACCCAAACTTCTTGGGGACAGGGGGATGAAAAACTGTTTTTT; clone_size: .; j_call: TRBJ1-4; v_call: TRBV2; d_call: TRBD1
cdr3_aa: CASSSGDPYEQYF; cdr3_nt: TGTGCCAGCAGCAGCGGGGATCCCTACGAGCAGTACTTC; clone_size: .; j_call: TRBJ2-7; v_call: TRBV28; d_call: TRBD2
cdr3_aa: CASSYFQGNQAFF; cdr3_nt: TGTGCCAGCAGTTACTTCCAGGGCAACCAAGCTTTCTTT; clone_size: .; j_call: TRBJ1-1; v_call: TRBV6-2/TRBV6-3; d_call: .
cdr3_aa: CATSVQGDNQPQHF; cdr3_nt: TGTGCCACCAGTGTACAGGGAGATAATCAGCCCCAGCATTTT; clone_size: few; j_call: TRBJ1-5; v_call: TRBV24-1; d_call: .
cdr3_aa: CASSFLGTDTQYF; cdr3_nt: TGTGCCAGCAGCTTCCTAGGCACAGATACGCAGTATTTT; clone_size: .; j_call: TRBJ2-3; v_call: TRBV7-3; d_call: .
cdr3_aa: CASSPQIRRDTQYF; cdr3_nt: TGTGCCAGCAGCCCCCAAATAAGGAGAGATACGCAGTATTTT; clone_size: .; j_call: TRBJ2-3; v_call: TRBV7-9; d_call: .
cdr3_aa: CASSQDQSGAGRKGTEAFF; cdr3_nt: TGTGCCAGCAGCCAAGATCAGAGTGGGGCAGGGAGGAAAGGGACTGAAGCTTTCTTT; clone_size: once; j_call: TRBJ1-1; v_call: TRBV4-2; d_call: .
cdr3_aa: CASSLGSSSYNEQFF; cdr3_nt: TGTGCCAGTAGTCTCGGCTCTAGCTCCTACAATGAGCAGTTCTTC; clone_size: many; j_call: TRBJ2-1; v_call: TRBV19; d_call: .
cdr3_aa: CASRQTGGDTGELFF; cdr3_nt: TGTGCCAGCAGGCAAACAGGGGGTGACACCGGGGAGCTGTTTTTT; clone_size: .; j_call: TRBJ2-2; v_call: TRBV7-3; d_call: TRBD1
cdr3_aa: CASSGYRGEQYF; cdr3_nt: TGTGCCAGCTCAGGTTACAGGGGCGAGCAGTACTTC; clone_size: few; j_call: TRBJ2-7; v_call: TRBV18; d_call: TRBD1
cdr3_aa: CAIQGGRTYEQYF; cdr3_nt: TGTGCCATCCAGGGAGGCAGGACCTACGAGCAGTACTTC; clone_size: .; j_call: TRBJ2-7; v_call: TRBV10-3; d_call: .
cdr3_aa: CASSVAVGTSGLYEQYF; cdr3_nt: TGTGCCAGCAGCGTAGCGGTCGGGACTAGCGGCCTCTACGAGCAGTACTTC; clone_size: .; j_call: TRBJ2-7; v_call: TRBV9; d_call: TRBD2
cdr3_aa: CAISEFAGNNQPQHF; cdr3_nt: TGTGCCATCAGTGAGTTCGCAGGGAACAATCAGCCCCAGCATTTT; clone_size: .; j_call: TRBJ1-5; v_call: TRBV10-3; d_call: .
cdr3_aa: CAWSSGLYNEQFF; cdr3_nt: TGTGCCTGGAGTTCCGGACTGTACAATGAGCAGTTCTTC; clone_size: .; j_call: TRBJ2-1; v_call: TRBV30; d_call: .
cdr3_aa: CASSLLDQETQYF; cdr3_nt: TGTGCCAGCTCACTACTAGACCAAGAGACCCAGTACTTC; clone_size: .; j_call: TRBJ2-5; v_call: TRBV18; d_call: .
cdr3_aa: CASKRAGGSTDTQYF; cdr3_nt: TGTGCCAGCAAAAGAGCGGGAGGGAGCACAGATACGCAGTATTTT; clone_size: .; j_call: TRBJ2-3; v_call: TRBV9; d_call: TRBD2
cdr3_aa: CASSARVRTSGNTIYF; cdr3_nt: TGTGCCAGCAGTGCCAGGGTGCGCACCTCTGGAAACACCATATATTTT; clone_size: few; j_call: TRBJ1-3; v_call: TRBV6-1; d_call: .
cdr3_aa: CAIGASAGDSPLHF; cdr3_nt: TGTGCCATCGGGGCTTCAGCAGGGGATTCACCCCTCCACTTT; clone_size: .; j_call: TRBJ1-6; v_call: TRBV6-6; d_call: .
cdr3_aa: CSGWTGEAFF; cdr3_nt: TGCAGCGGTTGGACAGGGGAAGCTTTCTTT; clone_size: .; j_call: TRBJ1-1; v_call: TRBV29-1; d_call: TRBD1
cdr3_aa: CASSPDRYTEAFF; cdr3_nt: TGTGCCAGCAGTCCGGACAGGTACACTGAAGCTTTCTTT; clone_size: .; j_call: TRBJ1-1; v_call: TRBV25-1; d_call: TRBD1
cdr3_aa: CASSLWLVGQPQHF; cdr3_nt: TGTGCCAGCAGCTTATGGTTGGTCGGGCAGCCCCAGCATTTT; clone_size: .; j_call: TRBJ1-5; v_call: TRBV7-2; d_call: .
cdr3_aa: CASRITAADSGNTIYF; cdr3_nt: TGTGCCAGTAGGATAACGGCGGCCGACTCTGGAAACACCATATATTTT; clone_size: .; j_call: TRBJ1-3; v_call: TRBV19; d_call: .
cdr3_aa: CAISETLTGSGAFF; cdr3_nt: TGTGCCATCAGTGAGACCCTTACAGGCTCCGGGGCTTTCTTT; clone_size: .; j_call: TRBJ1-1; v_call: TRBV10-3; d_call: .
cdr3_aa: CATSDPGPYSGDEQFF; cdr3_nt: TGTGCCACCAGTGACCCGGGACCCTACTCGGGGGATGAGCAGTTCTTC; clone_size: .; j_call: TRBJ2-1; v_call: TRBV24-1; d_call: .
cdr3_aa: CASSPRSGGPYEQYF; cdr3_nt: TGCGCCAGCAGCCCAAGATCAGGGGGGCCCTACGAGCAGTACTTC; clone_size: .; j_call: TRBJ2-7; v_call: TRBV4-3; d_call: .
cdr3_aa: CASSLGHDYYEQYF; cdr3_nt: TGTGCCAGCAGCTTAGGGCACGACTACTACGAGCAGTACTTC; clone_size: .; j_call: TRBJ2-7; v_call: TRBV11-1; d_call: .
cdr3_aa: CASSLQRDTLWSSPLHF; cdr3_nt: TGTGCCAGCAGTTTACAGCGGGACACTCTTTGGAGTTCACCCCTCCACTTT; clone_size: .; j_call: TRBJ1-6; v_call: TRBV27; d_call: .
cdr3_aa: CASSIDSGTVGTGELFF; cdr3_nt: TGTGCCAGTAGTATAGATTCCGGTACAGTGGGCACCGGGGAGCTGTTTTTT; clone_size: .; j_call: TRBJ2-2; v_call: TRBV19; d_call: .
cdr3_aa: CASSYSVAGGIYEQYF; cdr3_nt: TGTGCCAGCAGTTACTCCGTAGCGGGGGGGATATACGAGCAGTACTTC; clone_size: .; j_call: TRBJ2-7; v_call: TRBV6-5; d_call: TRBD2
cdr3_aa: CASTPRVSNQPQHF; cdr3_nt: TGTGCCAGCACCCCTCGGGTGAGCAATCAGCCCCAGCATTTT; clone_size: .; j_call: TRBJ1-5; v_call: TRBV6-2/TRBV6-3; d_call: .